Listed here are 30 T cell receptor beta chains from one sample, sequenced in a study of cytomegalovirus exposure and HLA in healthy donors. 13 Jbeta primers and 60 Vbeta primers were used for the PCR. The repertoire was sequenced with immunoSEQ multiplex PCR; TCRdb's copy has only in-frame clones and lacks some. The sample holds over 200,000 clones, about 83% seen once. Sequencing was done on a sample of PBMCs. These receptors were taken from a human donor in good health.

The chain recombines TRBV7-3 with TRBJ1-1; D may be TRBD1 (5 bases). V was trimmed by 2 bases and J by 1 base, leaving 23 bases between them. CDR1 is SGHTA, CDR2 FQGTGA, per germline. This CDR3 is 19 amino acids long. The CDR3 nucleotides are TGTGCCAGCAGCTTACAAGGCGGCGGGGGTCCCCGACAGAACACTGAAGCTTTCTTT. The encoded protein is CASSLQGGGGPRQNTEAFF.

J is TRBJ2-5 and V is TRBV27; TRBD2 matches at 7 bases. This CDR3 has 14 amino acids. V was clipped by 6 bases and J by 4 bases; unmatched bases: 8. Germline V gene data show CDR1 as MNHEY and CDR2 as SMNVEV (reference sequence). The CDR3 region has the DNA TGTGCCAGCAGGGCTTGGGGGAGGGGAGAGACCCAGTACTTC. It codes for CASRAWGRGETQYF.

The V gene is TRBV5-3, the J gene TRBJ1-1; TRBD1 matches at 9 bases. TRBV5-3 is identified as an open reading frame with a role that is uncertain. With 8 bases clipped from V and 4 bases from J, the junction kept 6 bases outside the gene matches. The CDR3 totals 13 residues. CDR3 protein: CASSQDRGTEAFF. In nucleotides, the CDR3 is TGTGCCAGCAGCCAGGACAGGGGCACTGAAGCTTTCTTT.

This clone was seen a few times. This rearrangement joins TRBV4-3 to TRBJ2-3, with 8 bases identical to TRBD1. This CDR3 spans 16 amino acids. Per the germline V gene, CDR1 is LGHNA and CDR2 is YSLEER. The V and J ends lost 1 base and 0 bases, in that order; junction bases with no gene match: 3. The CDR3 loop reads CASSQVYRGSTDTQYF. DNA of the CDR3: TGCGCCAGCAGCCAAGTGTACAGGGGGAGCACAGATACGCAGTATTTT.

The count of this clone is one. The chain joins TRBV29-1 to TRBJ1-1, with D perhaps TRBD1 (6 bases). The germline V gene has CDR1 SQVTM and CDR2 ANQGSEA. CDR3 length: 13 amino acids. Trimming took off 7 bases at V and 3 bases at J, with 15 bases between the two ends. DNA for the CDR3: TGCAGCGCCAGGGGTGGGGGGGACACTGAAGCTTTCTTT. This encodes CSARGGGDTEAFF.

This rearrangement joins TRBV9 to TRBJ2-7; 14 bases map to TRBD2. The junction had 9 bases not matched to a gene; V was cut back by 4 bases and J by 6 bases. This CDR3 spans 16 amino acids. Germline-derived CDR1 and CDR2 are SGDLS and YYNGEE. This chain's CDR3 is CASSLGTSGRIGEQYF. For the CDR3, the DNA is TGTGCCAGCAGCCTCGGGACTAGCGGGAGAATTGGCGAGCAGTACTTC.

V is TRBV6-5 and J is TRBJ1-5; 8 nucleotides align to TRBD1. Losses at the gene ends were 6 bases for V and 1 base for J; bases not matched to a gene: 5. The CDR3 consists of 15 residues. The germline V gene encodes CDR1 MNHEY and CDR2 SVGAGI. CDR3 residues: CASSPRTGSNQPQHF. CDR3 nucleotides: TGTGCCAGCAGCCCTAGGACAGGGAGCAATCAGCCCCAGCATTTT.

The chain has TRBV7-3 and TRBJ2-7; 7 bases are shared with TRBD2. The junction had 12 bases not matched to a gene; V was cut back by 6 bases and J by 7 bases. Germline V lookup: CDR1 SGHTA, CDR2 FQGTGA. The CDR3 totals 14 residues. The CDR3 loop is CASSPRGRGGEQYF. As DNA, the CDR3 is TGTGCCAGCAGTCCGCGGGGGAGGGGAGGGGAGCAGTACTTC.

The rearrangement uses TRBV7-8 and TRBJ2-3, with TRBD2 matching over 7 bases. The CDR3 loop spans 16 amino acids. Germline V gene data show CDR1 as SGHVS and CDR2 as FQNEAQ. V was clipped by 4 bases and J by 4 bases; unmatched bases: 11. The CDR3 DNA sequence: TGTGCCAGCAGCTCCCGACTAGCCGAACTCCCAGATACGCAGTATTTT. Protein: CASSSRLAELPDTQYF.

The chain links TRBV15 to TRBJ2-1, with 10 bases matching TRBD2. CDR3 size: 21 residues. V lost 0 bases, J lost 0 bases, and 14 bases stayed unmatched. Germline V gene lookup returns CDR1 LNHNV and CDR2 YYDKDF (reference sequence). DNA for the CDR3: TGTGCCACCAGCAGAGATCCTAGCGGGAGAGGAGTTGGGAGCTCCTACAATGAGCAGTTCTTC. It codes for CATSRDPSGRGVGSSYNEQFF.

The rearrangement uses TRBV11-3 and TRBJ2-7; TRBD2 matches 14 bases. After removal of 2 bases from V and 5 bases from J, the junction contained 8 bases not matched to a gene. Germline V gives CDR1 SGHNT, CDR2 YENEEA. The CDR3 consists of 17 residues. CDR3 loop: CASSLTGLAGAGNEQYF. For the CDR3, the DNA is TGTGCCAGCAGCTTAACGGGACTAGCGGGAGCGGGGAACGAGCAGTACTTC.

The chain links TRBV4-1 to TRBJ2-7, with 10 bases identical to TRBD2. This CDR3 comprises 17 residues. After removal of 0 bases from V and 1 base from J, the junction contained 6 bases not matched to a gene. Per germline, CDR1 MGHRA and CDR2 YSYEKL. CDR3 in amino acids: CASSQELAGEGSYEQYF. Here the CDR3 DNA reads TGCGCCAGCAGCCAAGAGCTAGCGGGAGAGGGATCCTACGAGCAGTACTTC.

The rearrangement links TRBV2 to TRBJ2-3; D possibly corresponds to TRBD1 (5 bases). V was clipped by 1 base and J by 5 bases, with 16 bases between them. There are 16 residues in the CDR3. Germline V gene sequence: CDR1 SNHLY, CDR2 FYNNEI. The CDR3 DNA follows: TGTGCCAGCAGTGAAGATTGGAGAGGACACGGAGATACGCAGTATTTT. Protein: CASSEDWRGHGDTQYF.

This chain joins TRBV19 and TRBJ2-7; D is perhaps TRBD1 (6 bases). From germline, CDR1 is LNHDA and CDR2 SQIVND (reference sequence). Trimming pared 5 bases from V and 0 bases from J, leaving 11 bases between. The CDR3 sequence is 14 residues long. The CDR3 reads CASSLGHRSYEQYF. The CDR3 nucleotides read TGTGCCAGTAGTCTGGGACACCGCTCCTACGAGCAGTACTTC.

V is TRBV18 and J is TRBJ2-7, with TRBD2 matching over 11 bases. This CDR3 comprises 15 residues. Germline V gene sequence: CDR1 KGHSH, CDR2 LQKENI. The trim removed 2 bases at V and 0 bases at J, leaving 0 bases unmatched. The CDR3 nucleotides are TGTGCCAGCTCACCAACTAGCGGGAGCTCCTACGAGCAGTACTTC. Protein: CASSPTSGSSYEQYF. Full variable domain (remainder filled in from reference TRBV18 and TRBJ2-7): NAGVMQNPRHLVRRRGQEARLRCSPMKGHSHVYWYRQLPEEGLKFMVYLQKENIIDESGMPKERFSAEFPKEGPSILRIQQVVRGDSAAYFCASSPTSGSSYEQYFGPGTRLTVT.

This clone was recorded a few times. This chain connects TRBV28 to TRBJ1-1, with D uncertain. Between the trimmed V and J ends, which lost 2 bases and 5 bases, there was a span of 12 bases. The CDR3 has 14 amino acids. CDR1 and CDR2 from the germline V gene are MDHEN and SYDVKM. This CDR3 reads CASSLGLSTTEAFF. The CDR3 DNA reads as TGTGCCAGCAGTTTAGGGCTCTCTACAACTGAAGCTTTCTTT. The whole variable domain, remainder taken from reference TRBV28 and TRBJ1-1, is DVKVTQSSRYLVKRTGEKVFLECVQDMDHENMFWYRQDPGLGLRLIYFSYDVKMKEKGDIPEGYSVSREKKERFSLILESASTNQTSMYLCASSLGLSTTEAFFGQGTRLTVV.

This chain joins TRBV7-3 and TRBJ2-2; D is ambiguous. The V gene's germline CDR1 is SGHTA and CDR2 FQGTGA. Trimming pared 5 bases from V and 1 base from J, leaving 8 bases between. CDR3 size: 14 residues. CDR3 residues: CASSELWNTGELFF. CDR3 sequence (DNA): TGTGCCAGCAGCGAACTATGGAACACCGGGGAGCTGTTTTTT.

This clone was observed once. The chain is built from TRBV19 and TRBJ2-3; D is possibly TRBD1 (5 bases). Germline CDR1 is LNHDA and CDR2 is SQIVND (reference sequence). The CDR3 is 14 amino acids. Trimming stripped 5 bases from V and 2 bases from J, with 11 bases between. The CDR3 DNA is TGTGCCAGTAGTTTCTATGGGGCCACAGATACGCAGTATTTT. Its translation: CASSFYGATDTQYF.

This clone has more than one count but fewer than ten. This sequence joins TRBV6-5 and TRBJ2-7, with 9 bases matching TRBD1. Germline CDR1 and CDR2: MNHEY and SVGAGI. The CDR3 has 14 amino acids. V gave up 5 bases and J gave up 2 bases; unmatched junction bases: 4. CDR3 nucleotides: TGTGCCAGCAGTCGGACAGGGGATACCTACGAGCAGTACTTC. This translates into CASSRTGDTYEQYF.

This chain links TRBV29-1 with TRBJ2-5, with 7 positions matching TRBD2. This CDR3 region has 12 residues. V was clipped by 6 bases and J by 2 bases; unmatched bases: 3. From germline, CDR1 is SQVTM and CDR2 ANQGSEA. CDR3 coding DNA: TGCAGCGTCTCTAGCGGTCAAGAGACCCAGTACTTC. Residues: CSVSSGQETQYF.

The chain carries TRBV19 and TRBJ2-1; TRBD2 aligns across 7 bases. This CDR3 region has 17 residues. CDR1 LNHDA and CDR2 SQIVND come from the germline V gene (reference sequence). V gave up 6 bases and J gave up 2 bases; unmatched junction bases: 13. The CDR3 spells CASRPALAGRTYNEQFF. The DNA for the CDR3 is TGTGCCAGTAGGCCGGCTTTAGCGGGTCGGACCTACAATGAGCAGTTCTTC.

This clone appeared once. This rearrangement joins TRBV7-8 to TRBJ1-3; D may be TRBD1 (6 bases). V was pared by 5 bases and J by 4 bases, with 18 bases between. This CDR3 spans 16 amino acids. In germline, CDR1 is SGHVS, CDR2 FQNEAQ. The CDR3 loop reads CASSGTVRDTGNTIYF. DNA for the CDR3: TGTGCCAGCAGCGGAACAGTCCGGGACACAGGAAACACCATATATTTT.

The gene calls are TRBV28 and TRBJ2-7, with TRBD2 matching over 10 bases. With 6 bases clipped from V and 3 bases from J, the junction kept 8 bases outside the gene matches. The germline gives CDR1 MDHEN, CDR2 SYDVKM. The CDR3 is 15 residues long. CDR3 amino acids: CASSPEREGRYEQYF. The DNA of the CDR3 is TGTGCCAGCAGCCCTGAGCGGGAGGGCCGCTACGAGCAGTACTTC. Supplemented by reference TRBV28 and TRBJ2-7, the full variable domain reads DVKVTQSSRYLVKRTGEKVFLECVQDMDHENMFWYRQDPGLGLRLIYFSYDVKMKEKGDIPEGYSVSREKKERFSLILESASTNQTSMYLCASSPEREGRYEQYFGPGTRLTVT.

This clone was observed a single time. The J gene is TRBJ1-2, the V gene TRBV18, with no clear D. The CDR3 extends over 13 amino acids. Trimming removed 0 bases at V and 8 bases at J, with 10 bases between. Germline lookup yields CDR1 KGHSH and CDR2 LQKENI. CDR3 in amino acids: CASSPPQTMGYTF. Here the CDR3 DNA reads TGTGCCAGCTCACCACCGCAAACTATGGGCTACACCTTC.

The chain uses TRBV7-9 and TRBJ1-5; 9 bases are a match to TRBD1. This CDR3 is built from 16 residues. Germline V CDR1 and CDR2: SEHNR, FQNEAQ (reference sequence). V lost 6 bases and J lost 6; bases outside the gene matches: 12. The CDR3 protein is CASSHTRGTGSQPQHF. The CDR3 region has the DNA TGTGCCAGCAGTCACACTAGGGGGACAGGGAGTCAGCCCCAGCATTTT.

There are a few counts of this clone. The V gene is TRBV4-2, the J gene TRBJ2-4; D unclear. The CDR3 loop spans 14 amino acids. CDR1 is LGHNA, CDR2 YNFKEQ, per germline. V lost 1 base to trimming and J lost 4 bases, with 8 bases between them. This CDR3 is CASSQAAGKNIQYF. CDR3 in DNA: TGTGCCAGCAGCCAAGCGGCCGGGAAAAACATTCAGTACTTC.

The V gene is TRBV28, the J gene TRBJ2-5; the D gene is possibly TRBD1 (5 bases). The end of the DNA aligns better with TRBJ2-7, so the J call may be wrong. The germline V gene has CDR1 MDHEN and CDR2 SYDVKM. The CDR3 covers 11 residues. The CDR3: CASSQGYEQYF. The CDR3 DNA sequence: TGTGCCAGCAGTCAGGGCTACGAGCAGTACTTC.

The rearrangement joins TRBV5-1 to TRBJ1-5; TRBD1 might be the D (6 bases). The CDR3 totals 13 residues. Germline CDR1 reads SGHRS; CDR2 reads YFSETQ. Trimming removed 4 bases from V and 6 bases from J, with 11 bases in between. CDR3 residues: CASSMTGSQPQHF. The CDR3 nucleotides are TGCGCCAGCAGCATGACAGGATCTCAGCCCCAGCATTTT.

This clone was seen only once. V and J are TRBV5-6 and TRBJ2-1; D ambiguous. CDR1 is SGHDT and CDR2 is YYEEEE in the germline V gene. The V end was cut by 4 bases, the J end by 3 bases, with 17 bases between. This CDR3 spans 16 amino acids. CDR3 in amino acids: CASSKIEVLIYNEQFF. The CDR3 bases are TGTGCCAGCAGCAAGATAGAGGTTTTAATCTACAATGAGCAGTTCTTC.

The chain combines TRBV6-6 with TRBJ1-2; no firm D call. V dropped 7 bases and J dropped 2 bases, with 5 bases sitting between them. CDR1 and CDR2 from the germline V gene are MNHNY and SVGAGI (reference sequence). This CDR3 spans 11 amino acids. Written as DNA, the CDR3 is TGTGCCAGCACCCTGAACTATGGCTACACCTTC. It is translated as CASTLNYGYTF.